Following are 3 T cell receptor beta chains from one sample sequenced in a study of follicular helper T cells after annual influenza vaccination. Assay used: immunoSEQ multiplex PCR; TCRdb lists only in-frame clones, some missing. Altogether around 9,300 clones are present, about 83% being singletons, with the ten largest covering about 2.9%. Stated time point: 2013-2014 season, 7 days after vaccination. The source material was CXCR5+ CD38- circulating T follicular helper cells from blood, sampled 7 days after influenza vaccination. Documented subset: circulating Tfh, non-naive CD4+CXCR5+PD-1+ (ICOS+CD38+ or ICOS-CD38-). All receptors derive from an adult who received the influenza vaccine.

Here the CDR3 reads CASSPRGGLGDTQYF. CDR3 sequence (DNA): TGTGCCAGCTCTCCGCGGGGGGGCCTTGGAGATACGCAGTATTTT. The V and J genes are TRBV18 and TRBJ2-3, with 9 bases that match TRBD2. The length of the CDR3 is 15 residues. The V segment lost 6 bases and the J segment 5 bases; nucleotides outside the gene matches: 9. Germline V gives CDR1 KGHSH, CDR2 LQKENI.

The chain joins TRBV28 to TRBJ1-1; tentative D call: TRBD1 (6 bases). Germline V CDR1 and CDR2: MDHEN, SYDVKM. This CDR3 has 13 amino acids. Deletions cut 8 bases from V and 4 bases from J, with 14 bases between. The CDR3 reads CASCGGWGTEAFF. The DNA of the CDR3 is TGTGCCAGCTGCGGGGGCTGGGGCACTGAAGCTTTCTTT.

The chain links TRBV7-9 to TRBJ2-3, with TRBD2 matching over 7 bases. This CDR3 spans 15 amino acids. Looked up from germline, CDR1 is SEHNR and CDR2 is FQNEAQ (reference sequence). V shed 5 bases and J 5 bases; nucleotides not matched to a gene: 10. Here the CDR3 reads CASSQDGGGGDTQYF. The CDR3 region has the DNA TGTGCCAGCAGCCAGGATGGGGGGGGAGGAGATACGCAGTATTTT.